This TCR beta chain derives from a study of T cells in Graves' hyperthyroidism and ophthalmopathy (dated by TCRdb to between 2018 and 2021). Looking at the study overall: To identify distinguishing TCR V-J signatures, a discovery cohort of about 100 patients was used, comprising roughly 45 with Graves' ophthalmopathy and 57 with stable Graves' hyperthyroidism. Prospective prediction of ophthalmopathy was tested in an independent validation cohort consisting of 18 hyperthyroidism patients and 17 patients who later progressed to ophthalmopathy. The roughly 100 discovery patients were divided at random into training and test sets in a 7:3 ratio. In addition, the study compared T-cell repertoires in thyroid tissue and in blood from six Graves' hyperthyroidism patients. Following sampling, methimazole starting at 30 mg daily was given to hyperthyroidism patients, and high-dose intravenous methylprednisolone was given to ophthalmopathy patients. According to the paper, TCR Vbeta CDR3 sequencing was carried out on 120 to 150 peripheral blood samples, which came from under 50 ophthalmopathy, around 74 hyperthyroidism and roughly 17 progressor patients. The paper as a whole reports these results and caveats: Ophthalmopathy was separated from stable hyperthyroidism by a 13 V-J signature model, with around 90% sensitivity and approximately 81% specificity obtained in cross-validation and 80%/75% obtained in testing. In validation, progression to ophthalmopathy was predicted by the model with 70% to 71% sensitivity and around 75% specificity, a median of about 6.8 months before onset. Blood samples also contained most of the expanded thyroid clonotypes (frequency above 0.001), which suggests that blood repertoires may reflect thyroid immune responses. Sample size was not statistically predetermined, and blinding of investigators to group allocation was not performed.

The TCR beta CDR3 regions were amplified from RNA transcripts. The first round of RT-PCR for the TCR CDR3 was performed with the HTBI primer set and the Qiagen OneStep RT-PCR kit. Libraries were constructed in a second round of multiplex PCR, after which size selection and purification were performed. The libraries were sequenced on an Illumina HiSeq2000 using paired-end 100 bp reads. Under the source paper's analysis protocol: Raw data were processed with SOAPnuke, discarding reads with adapters, uncalled bases, mean Phred below 15, or no exact constant-primer or identifier match. High-quality paired reads were merged using COPE v1.2.5, and each unique nucleotide sequence was defined as a clonotype. MiTCR v1.1 was used to align clonotypes to the IMGT TRBV, TRBD and TRBJ reference segments. The analysis was restricted to V-J combinations with a frequency above 0.0001, which together covered about 99% of the repertoires. A TCS score was defined as the ratio between F50 (clonal expansion) and ExV (chaos), using BLOSUM62-based TCRdist between CDR3 peptides within each V-J. Welch's t-statistics and random forest reduced 450 to 600 V-J features to 10 to 15, which were used in a naive Bayes classifier (R e1071). The similarity between thyroid and blood repertoires was quantified using the Morisita-Horn index. TCRdb took the public reads, trimmed them with fastp at Q25, ran MiXCR for clone calling and kept in-frame beta chains. Entries are consolidated by CDR3 protein sequence, retaining the most common genes and DNA. TCRdb, not the authors, supplied the V and J calls. The sample yields a few hundred thousand distinct CDR3 sequences; 46% were counted once. Approximately 44% of the sample comes from the top ten.

Exclusion was applied to patients with uncontrolled infections, other autoimmune diseases, pregnancy or lactation. Diagnoses were established on the basis of clinical symptoms, serum thyroxine and TRAb, thyroid ultrasound, and orbital computed tomography. Total RNA was extracted using Trizol reagent, and RNA quality was assessed on an Agilent 2100 Bioanalyzer. Note on this clonotype: No antigen is known for it. No qualities accompany the bases; no much larger clone lies one base away.

Compared with germline, V lacks 5 bases and J lacks 4 bases; bases without a gene match: 8. CDR1 KGHDR and CDR2 SFDVKD are derived from the germline V gene. Including cysteine and phenylalanine, the CDR3 has 15 amino acids. Just CDR3 DNA is preserved here, 45 bases in frame from base 1. Sequenced: peripheral blood or thyroid tissue (not recorded which). The TCR originated in an adult woman with Graves' disease, either hyperthyroidism or ophthalmopathy (not recorded which). Recombination joined TRBV24-1 with TRBJ1-2; TRBD1 lines up with 8 middle nucleotides. This receptor carries the CDR3 CATSANARGLYGYTF. The sequence in DNA is TGTGCCACCAGTGCTAATGCCAGGGGGCTCTATGGCTACACCTTC.